The 32 T cell receptor beta chains in this list originate from one sample, sequenced in a study of blood T cell repertoires in COVID-19. The protocol was immunoSEQ multiplex PCR, while the TCRdb copy is restricted to in-frame clones and leaves out a portion. Among about 160,000 clones listed, approximately 83% were seen once. Material for sequencing was peripheral blood. These receptors were obtained from a woman of 80 years or more with active or convalescent COVID-19.

The chain combines TRBV19 with TRBJ2-1; D not resolved. V was cut by 5 bases and J by 9 bases, with 14 bases left in between. The CDR3 consists of 13 residues. Germline loops: CDR1 LNHDA, CDR2 SQIVND (reference sequence). CDR3 nucleotide sequence: TGTGCCAGTAGTCAGAGGTCTCGCGGTGAGCAGTTCTTC. This sequence encodes CASSQRSRGEQFF. The whole variable domain, filled in from reference TRBV19 and TRBJ2-1, reads DGGITQSPKYLFRKEGQNVTLSCEQNLNHDAMYWYRQDPGQGLRLIYYSQIVNDFQKGDIAEGYSVSREKKESFPLTVTSAQKNPTAFYLCASSQRSRGEQFFGPGTRLTVL.

The genes are TRBV27 and TRBJ1-5, with D perhaps TRBD1 (6 bases). V lost 8 bases to trimming and J lost 2 bases, with 16 bases between them. Germline lookup yields CDR1 MNHEY and CDR2 SMNVEV (reference sequence). This CDR3 has 15 residues. The DNA of the CDR3 is TGTGCCAGCGGTACCGGGGGGGGCGGCAATCAGCCCCAGCATTTT. It specifies CASGTGGGGNQPQHF.

The chain joins TRBV11-2 to TRBJ2-7; TRBD1 agrees at 7 bases. This CDR3 has 13 residues. The J segment lost 6 bases and the V segment lost 0 bases, leaving 2 bases of the junction unmatched. Per the germline V gene, CDR1 is SGHAT and CDR2 is FQNNGV. The CDR3, as DNA: TGTGCCAGCAGCTTAGAAGGGGGCAGCGAGCAGTACTTC. It translates to CASSLEGGSEQYF. Supplemented by reference TRBV11-2 and TRBJ2-7, the full variable domain reads EAGVAQSPRYKIIEKRQSVAFWCNPISGHATLYWYQQILGQGPKLLIQFQNNGVVDDSQLPKDRFSAERLKGVDSTLKIQPAKLEDSAVYLCASSLEGGSEQYFGPGTRLTVT.

This chain uses TRBV19 with TRBJ2-5, with D possibly matching TRBD2 (6 bases). The germline V gene has CDR1 LNHDA and CDR2 SQIVND (reference sequence). Trimming pared 3 bases from V and 0 bases from J, leaving 14 bases between. The CDR3 is made up of 16 amino acids. DNA of the CDR3: TGTGCCAGTAGTATTGGGGACTCGAGGTACCAAGAGACCCAGTACTTC. This translates into CASSIGDSRYQETQYF.

This clone occurred many times. The chain couples TRBV3-1 (or the pseudogene TRBV3-2) to TRBJ1-1; D may be TRBD1 (6 bases). The length of the CDR3 is 12 residues. Looked up from germline, CDR1 is LGHDT and CDR2 is YNNKEL (reference sequence). Trimming cost V 2 bases and J 7 bases, with 8 bases left between them. CDR3 protein: CASSQTGFEAFF. CDR3 nucleotides: TGTGCCAGCAGCCAAACAGGGTTTGAAGCTTTCTTT.

This clone came up a few times. V is TRBV6-4 and J is TRBJ1-1; 7 bases are shared with TRBD1. Germline-derived CDR1 and CDR2 are MRHNA and SNTAGT. This CDR3 is built from 13 residues. V gave up 8 bases and J gave up 5 bases; unmatched junction bases: 8. CDR3 sequence: CASRGGLGTEAFF. The CDR3 DNA reads TGTGCCAGCCGAGGGGGCTTAGGGACTGAAGCTTTCTTT.

The chain recombines TRBV6-2 or TRBV6-3 with TRBJ2-7, with D hard to call. Trimming pared 3 bases from V and 6 bases from J, leaving 6 bases between. This CDR3 contains 11 residues. The germline gives CDR1 MNHEY, CDR2 SVGEGT. The CDR3 bases are TGTGCCAGCAGTTATCGAGGCGAGCAGTACTTC. Protein product: CASSYRGEQYF.

This clone was recorded a few times. The rearrangement uses TRBV11-3 and TRBJ1-2, with D maybe TRBD1 (5 bases). Germline V CDR1 and CDR2: SGHNT, YENEEA. Trimming took off 5 bases at V and 0 bases at J, with 13 bases between the two ends. This CDR3 has 15 residues. Here the CDR3 reads CASSLDGGANYGYTF. DNA of the CDR3: TGTGCCAGCAGCCTCGACGGGGGAGCTAACTATGGCTACACCTTC.

The genes are TRBV5-6 and TRBJ1-2; no clear D gene. Deletions cut 0 bases from V and 6 bases from J, with 12 bases between. This CDR3 spans 14 amino acids. The germline CDR1 and CDR2 sequences are SGHDT and YYEEEE. As DNA, the CDR3 is TGTGCCAGCAGCTTGGTGCAGGAAAAGGATGGCTACACCTTC. This translates into CASSLVQEKDGYTF.

This CDR3 is CASSLDESYGYTF. CDR3 sequence (DNA): TGTGCCAGCAGCTTAGACGAGAGTTACGGCTACACCTTC. The V and J genes are TRBV7-9 and TRBJ1-2; D gene ambiguous. Germline values: CDR1 SEHNR, CDR2 FQNEAQ (reference sequence). The CDR3 spans 13 residues. The V and J ends lost 1 base and 8 bases respectively, with 11 bases between them.

J is TRBJ1-1 and V is TRBV14; D might be TRBD1 (5 bases). The V end was cut by 4 bases, the J end by 5 bases, with 11 bases between. Germline V gene data show CDR1 as SGHDN and CDR2 as FVKESK. This CDR3 has 13 residues. The CDR3 reads CASSRIRGTEAFF. In DNA form, the CDR3 reads TGTGCCAGCAGCCGTATCCGGGGGACTGAAGCTTTCTTT.

The chain combines TRBV4-2 with TRBJ2-5, with a weak D call TRBD2 (7 bases). This CDR3 spans 15 amino acids. Trimming removed 4 bases at V and 5 bases at J, with 17 bases between. Germline V gene data show CDR1 as LGHNA and CDR2 as YNFKEQ. The CDR3 protein is CASSPSTGGAETQYF. As DNA, the CDR3 is TGTGCCAGCAGCCCTAGTACGGGGGGCGCCGAGACCCAGTACTTC.

The CDR3 DNA sequence: TGTGCCAGCAGCGCAGGGCTTCAGGGCTACACCTTC. It yields the protein CASSAGLQGYTF. The gene calls are TRBV7-2 and TRBJ1-2, with D possibly TRBD1 on 5 matching bases. V shed 5 bases and J shed 8 bases, with 12 bases lying between them. This CDR3 has 12 amino acids. Germline CDR1 reads SGHTA; CDR2 reads FQGNSA. Full variable domain (rest looked up from reference TRBV7-2 and TRBJ1-2): GAGVSQSPSNKVTEKGKDVELRCDPISGHTALYWYRQSLGQGLEFLIYFQGNSAPDKSGLPSDRFSAERTGGSVSTLTIQRTQQEDSAVYLCASSAGLQGYTFGSGTRLTVV.

A single count supports this clone. This chain uses TRBV6-5 with TRBJ1-1; maybe TRBD1 (6 bases). This CDR3 spans 15 amino acids. The ends were cut back, 5 bases at V and 1 base at J, with 14 bases in the middle. Germline values: CDR1 MNHEY, CDR2 SVGAGI. The CDR3 here is CASSRPGGGNTEAFF. As DNA, the CDR3 is TGTGCCAGCAGTAGGCCGGGAGGGGGGAACACTGAAGCTTTCTTT.

This rearrangement joins TRBV29-1 to TRBJ2-2; unclear D gene. V shed 6 bases and J shed 8 bases, with 19 bases lying between them. The CDR3 runs to 14 residues. CDR1 is SQVTM, CDR2 ANQGSEA, per germline. The CDR3 spells CSVVEAVAGGELFF. CDR3 coding DNA: TGCAGCGTCGTTGAGGCGGTAGCTGGGGGGGAGCTGTTTTTT.

The chain links TRBV18 to TRBJ1-5; no firm D call. The CDR3 totals 17 residues. With 0 bases removed from V and 2 bases from J, the gap between germline ends came to 14 bases. Germline assignment: CDR1 KGHSH and CDR2 LQKENI. CDR3 nucleotides: TGTGCCAGCTCACCACCCACTGCACCCGGGGGCAATCAGCCCCAGCATTTT. This gives the protein CASSPPTAPGGNQPQHF.

In this sample, this clone turned up a few times. The rearrangement uses TRBV3-1 (or the pseudogene TRBV3-2) and TRBJ1-2; 8 nucleotides align to TRBD1. Germline V CDR1 and CDR2: LGHDT, YNNKEL (reference sequence). The CDR3 contains 15 residues. V was pared by 1 base and J by 7 bases, with 8 bases of the junction left unmatched. CDR3 sequence: CASSQGRPGTGGYTF. The CDR3 nucleotides are TGTGCCAGCAGCCAAGGTCGTCCCGGGACAGGTGGCTACACCTTC.

V usage is TRBV5-1 and J usage is TRBJ2-3, with D possibly matching TRBD2 (6 bases). Germline CDR1 is SGHRS and CDR2 is YFSETQ. Trimming shortened V by 4 bases and J by 0 bases, and 18 bases separated the two germline ends. CDR3 length: 17 amino acids. The CDR3 bases are TGCGCCAGCAGCCACCTTCCTAGCGATCCTAGCACAGATACGCAGTATTTT. Its protein product is CASSHLPSDPSTDTQYF.

This clone has just a few counts. The V gene is TRBV9, the J gene TRBJ1-5; TRBD1 matches 9 bases. The CDR3 length is 15 residues. Germline assignment: CDR1 SGDLS and CDR2 YYNGEE. J gave up 6 bases and V 4 bases, and 8 bases lay outside the gene matches. The CDR3 sequence: CASSRTGVLGQPQHF. The CDR3, as DNA: TGTGCCAGCAGCCGGACAGGGGTCCTCGGTCAGCCCCAGCATTTT.

The chain is built from TRBV13 and TRBJ2-3, with TRBD1 matching over 8 bases. The CDR3 sequence is 15 residues long. V was clipped by 5 bases and J by 4 bases; unmatched bases: 8. CDR1 and CDR2 (germline): PRHDT, FYEKMQ (reference sequence). The CDR3 nucleotides read TGTGCCAGCAGCCTCCGGACAGGGATGGCAGATACGCAGTATTTT. Translated, it gives CASSLRTGMADTQYF.

This chain joins TRBV23-1 and TRBJ1-5; 7 positions match TRBD1. TRBV23-1 is placed among ORFs of uncertain function. V lost 5 bases and J lost 3; bases outside the gene matches: 7. The CDR3 loop spans 15 amino acids. The CDR3 DNA reads TGCGCCAGCAGTGGCTCCGGGACAGACAATCAGCCCCAGCATTTT. Translated, it gives CASSGSGTDNQPQHF.

The V gene is TRBV28, the J gene TRBJ1-5, with 10 bases fitting TRBD1. The CDR3 sequence is 14 residues long. Germline-derived CDR1 and CDR2 are MDHEN and SYDVKM. With 5 bases clipped from V and 7 bases from J, the junction kept 5 bases outside the gene matches. The CDR3 region has the DNA TGTGCCAGCAGTCCAGGGACAGGGGCCCAGCCCCAGCATTTT. It encodes CASSPGTGAQPQHF.

V usage is TRBV5-1 and J usage is TRBJ1-1, with 7 bases lining up with TRBD1. The CDR3 has 12 amino acids. The V gene's germline CDR1 is SGHRS and CDR2 YFSETQ. Germline trimming cut 4 bases from V and 5 bases from J; bases unmatched to any gene: 2. The CDR3 DNA sequence: TGCGCCAGCAGCGCGGGACAGACTGAAGCTTTCTTT. It yields the protein CASSAGQTEAFF.

Only one count was recorded for this clone. This chain links TRBV5-1 with TRBJ2-1; TRBD2 agrees at 10 bases. The CDR3 covers 14 residues. With V trimmed by 1 base and J by 7 bases, 2 bases remained unmatched. Germline-derived CDR1 and CDR2 are SGHRS and YFSETQ. In DNA form, the CDR3 reads TGCGCCAGCAGCTTGAGCGGGGGGGCAAATGAGCAGTTCTTC. Protein product: CASSLSGGANEQFF.

The CDR3 bases are TGTGCCAGCAGTGACGAGGCAGGGGCAGGGCCCCAGCATTTT. This sequence encodes CASSDEAGAGPQHF. This sequence joins TRBV6-4 and TRBJ1-5; possibly TRBD1 for D (6 bases). The CDR3 spans 14 residues. V lost 2 bases, J lost 9 bases, and 14 bases lay in between. CDR1 is MRHNA, CDR2 SNTAGT, per germline.

The chain links TRBV27 to TRBJ1-1; TRBD1 is a possible D gene (5 bases). V was clipped by 5 bases and J by 1 base, with 17 bases between them. Germline-derived CDR1 and CDR2 are MNHEY and SMNVEV (reference sequence). The CDR3 length is 16 residues. The CDR3 DNA sequence: TGTGCCAGCAGTCGCCTCCCCGAGACAGCGAACACTGAAGCTTTCTTT. It yields the protein CASSRLPETANTEAFF.

This clone was counted only a few times. The CDR3 sequence is CASSVDPTSGVSSYNEQFF. The CDR3 DNA follows: TGTGCCAGCAGCGTAGACCCGACTAGCGGGGTCAGCTCCTACAATGAGCAGTTCTTC. V usage is TRBV9 and J usage is TRBJ2-1; the match to TRBD2 covers 11 bases. The V gene's germline CDR1 is SGDLS and CDR2 YYNGEE. The CDR3 covers 19 residues. Unmatched junction bases numbered 8, after V lost 0 bases and J lost 0 bases.

Turning to this clone: Relative to the germline gene, one junction end is altered; a read error may explain this. The genes are TRBV19 and TRBJ2-4; TRBD1 matches 10 bases. CDR3 length: 13 amino acids. Germline V gives CDR1 LNHDA, CDR2 SQIVND (reference sequence). The CDR3 reads CASSSRDRGPVTF. The DNA for the CDR3 is TGTGCCAGTAGCTCCCGGGACAGGGGCCCCGTAACCTTC. Using reference TRBV19 and TRBJ2-4 for the parts outside the CDR3, the full variable domain is DGGITQSPKYLFRKEGQNVTLSCEQNLNHDAMYWYRQDPGQGLRLIYYSQIVNDFQKGDIAEGYSVSREKKESFPLTVTSAQKNPTAFYLCASSSRDRGPVTFGAGTRLSVL.

The CDR3, as DNA: TGTGCCAGCTCACCACCGCCGGCAGGTATGGGTGAGCAGTTCTTC. Protein product: CASSPPPAGMGEQFF. The rearrangement uses TRBV18 and TRBJ2-1; D gene uncertain. Per the germline V gene, CDR1 is KGHSH and CDR2 is LQKENI. CDR3 length equals 15 residues. Trimming shortened V by 0 bases and J by 9 bases, and 15 bases separated the two germline ends.

This clone was picked up a small number of times. V usage is TRBV6-5 and J usage is TRBJ1-1; D may be TRBD1 (5 bases). There are 15 residues in the CDR3. From germline, CDR1 is MNHEY and CDR2 SVGAGI. Deletions cut 3 bases from V and 0 bases from J, with 11 bases between. CDR3 amino acids: CASSYYTGLNTEAFF. The CDR3 nucleotides read TGTGCCAGCAGTTATTATACAGGATTGAACACTGAAGCTTTCTTT.

The chain couples TRBV6-5 to TRBJ1-2; the match to TRBD1 covers 7 bases. The CDR3 is 15 residues long. With V trimmed by 0 bases and J by 6 bases, 7 bases remained unmatched. Germline CDR1 is MNHEY and CDR2 is SVGAGI. This CDR3 reads CASSYSGQGVDGYTF. In DNA form, the CDR3 reads TGTGCCAGCAGTTACTCGGGGCAGGGGGTGGATGGCTACACCTTC.

The chain has TRBV6-2 or TRBV6-3 and TRBJ2-1; the match to TRBD2 covers 13 bases. The CDR3 spans 21 residues. Trimming at V came to 6 bases and at J to 2 bases, leaving 19 bases not matched to a gene. The germline V gene has CDR1 MNHEY and CDR2 SVGEGT. The CDR3 loop is CASSHGDGGLAGKWTYNEQFF. The DNA for the CDR3 is TGTGCCAGCAGCCACGGCGACGGGGGACTAGCGGGGAAATGGACCTACAATGAGCAGTTCTTC.